This T cell receptor beta chain emerged from a study of regulatory T cells in long-lasting Graves disease. This CDR3 contains 15 residues. Germline values: CDR1 SGHNT, CDR2 YYREEE (reference sequence). The V and J ends lost 5 bases and 4 bases respectively, with 15 bases between them. The time point is: newly diagnosed GD, antithyroid drugs for less than 3 months. PBMC-extracted RNA yielded the TCR library. The authors built TCR beta libraries using iRepertoire HTBI primers and Arm-PCR of CDR3 regions. TCRdb independently ran MiXCR on the multiplex PCR reads; one entry per CDR3 protein. The data contain more than 350,000 distinct CDR3 sequences, about 15% of them singletons. This sample was shared with a second study, whose subject was T cells in Graves' hyperthyroidism and ophthalmopathy.

The chain recombines TRBV5-4 with TRBJ1-4; a possible D gene is TRBD1 (5 bases). This receptor was obtained from a woman younger than 45 with Graves disease. Specimen: peripheral blood mononuclear cells (PBMCs), collected at new diagnosis, from a patient treated with antithyroid drugs. The DNA for the CDR3 is TGTGCCAGCAGTCGAGCCGGGACCGGTAATGAAAAACTGTTTTTT. Its translation: CASSRAGTGNEKLFF. Combining the CDR3 with reference TRBV5-4 and TRBJ1-4 gives the whole variable domain ETGVTQSPTHLIKTRGQQVTLRCSSQSGHNTVSWYQQALGQGPQFIFQYYREEENGRGNFPPRFSGLQFPNYSSELNVNALELDDSALYLCASSRAGTGNEKLFFGSGTQLSVL.